The clone carrying this TCR beta chain was counted a few times. The antigen remains unidentified. The data were obtained in a study of T-cell memory formation after mild COVID-19. Study summary: TCR clustering was largely donor specific.

In germline, CDR1 is MGHRA, CDR2 YSYEKL. CDR3 size: 13 residues. The V end lost 11 bases, the J end lost 7 bases, and 19 bases lay between the germline ends. TCRdb re-analysed the 5' RACE reads in MiXCR, keeping a single row per CDR3 protein. The table records roughly 250,000 distinct CDR3 sequences, about 17% of them present only once. Regarding the study as a whole: The study found contracting CD4+ clones mainly in CM and EM and contracting CD8+ clones in EMRA.

The chain is built from TRBV4-1 and TRBJ2-3; either TRBD1 or TRBD2 may supply D (5 bases each). The TCR comes from a man between 18 and 35 years old who had mild COVID-19 (a few samples of this study predate the infection). Cell type and time point are not known. Sequenced: PBMCs or a T cell subset sorted from them (not recorded which). The CDR3 DNA reads as TGCGCCGCAGGGAGCGTACCCACGAATACGCAGTATTTT. This translates into CAAGSVPTNTQYF.